The 15 T cell receptor beta chains listed next were all sequenced from one sample in a study of cytomegalovirus exposure and HLA in healthy donors (dated by TCRdb to about 2017). Preparation of the library involved the immunoSEQ multiplex PCR assay. A mixture of 60 forward primers for TCR Vbeta segments and 13 reverse primers for TCR Jbeta segments was used in the multiplex PCR. TCRdb holds this immuneACCESS table with in-frame rearrangements only. Some clones are missing; in checked studies, unresolved V genes explain under half, and the rest has no known cause. For this sample the table gives 150,000 to 200,000 clones, of which about 80% were detected only once. About 0.91% of the sample is held by the ten biggest clonotypes. Sequenced: PBMCs. These receptors all stem from a woman between 50 and 59 years old in good health and CMV-seropositive.

The chain recombines TRBV18 with TRBJ1-4, with TRBD1 identical over 7 bases. J gave up 0 bases and V 4 bases, and 5 bases lay outside the gene matches. The CDR3 runs 16 residues. Looked up from germline, CDR1 is KGHSH and CDR2 is LQKENI. CDR3 protein: CASSLGQISTNEKLFF. The CDR3 DNA reads as TGTGCCAGCTCACTGGGACAGATATCAACTAATGAAAAACTGTTTTTT. The variable domain in full, with the rest retrieved from reference TRBV18 and TRBJ1-4, is NAGVMQNPRHLVRRRGQEARLRCSPMKGHSHVYWYRQLPEEGLKFMVYLQKENIIDESGMPKERFSAEFPKEGPSILRIQQVVRGDSAAYFCASSLGQISTNEKLFFGSGTQLSVL.

The rearrangement joins TRBV28 to TRBJ1-6; D is perhaps TRBD1 (6 bases). Germline V gene sequence: CDR1 MDHEN, CDR2 SYDVKM. Trimming left V 8 bases short and J 4 bases short, with 18 bases between. The CDR3 has 16 residues. The CDR3 DNA follows: TGTGCCAGCCGTCAAGGGCTGAGGGGGTATAATTCACCCCTCCACTTT. Its protein product is CASRQGLRGYNSPLHF.

V usage is TRBV19 and J usage is TRBJ2-5, with TRBD2 matching 8 bases. There are 15 residues in the CDR3. Looked up from germline, CDR1 is LNHDA and CDR2 is SQIVND (reference sequence). Losses at the gene ends were 3 bases for V and 5 bases for J; bases not matched to a gene: 8. As DNA, the CDR3 is TGTGCCAGTAGTATGGCACTAGCGGCCATTGAGACCCAGTACTTC. It is translated as CASSMALAAIETQYF.

The chain uses TRBV4-2 and TRBJ1-3, with D hard to call. V was cut by 2 bases and J by 3 bases, with 8 bases left in between. In germline, CDR1 is LGHNA, CDR2 YNFKEQ. The CDR3 loop spans 14 amino acids. The CDR3 here is CASSQPGDGNTIYF. The CDR3 coding sequence is TGTGCCAGCAGCCAACCCGGGGATGGAAACACCATATATTTT.

J is TRBJ2-7 and V is TRBV18, with TRBD1 matching 8 bases. CDR3 size: 14 residues. V lost 6 bases to trimming and J lost 0 bases; unmatched junction nucleotides: 4. CDR1 and CDR2 from the germline V gene are KGHSH and LQKENI. CDR3 residues: CASSLTGASYEQYF. CDR3 nucleotides: TGTGCCAGCTCCTTGACAGGGGCCTCCTACGAGCAGTACTTC. Complete variable domain (other parts from reference TRBV18 and TRBJ2-7): NAGVMQNPRHLVRRRGQEARLRCSPMKGHSHVYWYRQLPEEGLKFMVYLQKENIIDESGMPKERFSAEFPKEGPSILRIQQVVRGDSAAYFCASSLTGASYEQYFGPGTRLTVT.

The genes are TRBV28 and TRBJ2-7, with unresolved D. V lost 7 bases to trimming and J lost 0 bases, with 13 bases between them. Looked up from germline, CDR1 is MDHEN and CDR2 is SYDVKM. The CDR3 runs to 14 residues. The CDR3 coding sequence is TGTGCCAGCACCCCTTCCCTTTCCTCCTACGAGCAGTACTTC. Translating gives CASTPSLSSYEQYF.

V gene TRBV4-1 combines with J gene TRBJ2-3, with D possibly TRBD2 on 5 matching bases. Germline CDR1 reads MGHRA; CDR2 reads YSYEKL. The CDR3 is 15 amino acids. Trimming removed 4 bases at V and 4 bases at J, with 15 bases between. The CDR3 loop is CASSPRAWGSDTQYF. The CDR3 DNA sequence: TGCGCCAGCAGCCCGCGGGCGTGGGGTTCAGATACGCAGTATTTT.

V and J are TRBV4-1 and TRBJ2-1; D not resolved. The CDR3 loop spans 13 amino acids. V dropped 0 bases and J dropped 3 bases, with 3 bases sitting between them. Germline lookup yields CDR1 MGHRA and CDR2 YSYEKL. The CDR3 is CASSQDHYNEQFF. Written as DNA, the CDR3 is TGCGCCAGCAGCCAAGACCACTACAATGAGCAGTTCTTC.

This sequence joins TRBV11-2 and TRBJ1-2, with D tentatively TRBD1 (5 bases). V shed 5 bases and J shed 7 bases, with 14 bases lying between them. The CDR3 totals 13 residues. The germline CDR1 and CDR2 sequences are SGHAT and FQNNGV. The CDR3, as DNA: TGTGCCAGCAGCCCCGGGGGGTTAGGTGGCTACACCTTC. It yields the protein CASSPGGLGGYTF. The full variable domain, in which reference TRBV11-2 and TRBJ1-2 provide the parts outside the CDR3, is EAGVAQSPRYKIIEKRQSVAFWCNPISGHATLYWYQQILGQGPKLLIQFQNNGVVDDSQLPKDRFSAERLKGVDSTLKIQPAKLEDSAVYLCASSPGGLGGYTFGSGTRLTVV.

The gene calls are TRBV5-6 and TRBJ1-3; TRBD1 matches 10 bases. This CDR3 is built from 17 residues. V trimming: 3 bases; J trimming: 0 bases; junction bases outside the gene matches: 6. Germline loops: CDR1 SGHDT, CDR2 YYEEEE. The CDR3 DNA reads TGTGCCAGCAGCTACGGGACAGGGGTATTCTCTGGAAACACCATATATTTT. Its translation is CASSYGTGVFSGNTIYF.

The chain recombines TRBV5-1 with TRBJ2-2, with D perhaps matching TRBD1 (6 bases). CDR1 SGHRS and CDR2 YFSETQ come from the germline V gene. With 4 bases removed from V and 0 bases from J, the gap between germline ends came to 10 bases. The CDR3 consists of 15 residues. This CDR3 is CASSPQGTNTGELFF. The CDR3 DNA follows: TGCGCCAGCAGCCCACAGGGAACGAACACCGGGGAGCTGTTTTTT.

The chain is built from TRBV11-2 and TRBJ1-2, with D tentatively TRBD1 (6 bases). V lost 2 bases and J 4 bases, leaving 8 bases between the germline ends. Germline V gene sequence: CDR1 SGHAT, CDR2 FQNNGV. CDR3 length equals 13 residues. Here the CDR3 DNA reads TGTGCCAGCAGCTTACAGGGGACCTATGGCTACACCTTC. Translated, it gives CASSLQGTYGYTF.

The V and J genes are TRBV10-1 and TRBJ2-3; a possible D gene is TRBD2 (6 bases). V was shortened by 4 bases and J by 2 bases, with 10 bases between the two germline ends. The CDR3 covers 14 residues. Germline values: CDR1 WNHNN, CDR2 SYGVQD (reference sequence). CDR3 loop: CASSVGGLTDTQYF. The CDR3 region has the DNA TGCGCCAGCAGTGTGGGGGGTCTCACAGATACGCAGTATTTT.

The chain links TRBV10-3 to TRBJ2-2; 12 bases align to TRBD2. The trim removed 10 bases at V and 11 bases at J, leaving 5 bases unmatched. Per germline, CDR1 ENHRY and CDR2 SYGVKD. The CDR3 sequence is 12 residues long. CDR3 DNA: TGTGCCAGCCAAGGACTAGCGGGAGAGCTGTTTTTT. Translation gives CASQGLAGELFF.

The rearrangement links TRBV6-5 to TRBJ2-5, with a weak D call TRBD2 (5 bases). Germline V gene lookup returns CDR1 MNHEY and CDR2 SVGAGI. Trimming stripped 7 bases from V and 5 bases from J, with 14 bases between. The CDR3 runs 13 residues. The CDR3 DNA is TGTGCCAGCACTCCACCCGGAGGCGAGACCCAGTACTTC. Translated: CASTPPGGETQYF.